This T cell receptor beta chain was observed in a study of blood T cell repertoires in COVID-19. Whole-study context: T cells, B-cell-depleted T cells, or PBMCs provided the cDNA or gDNA that served as material.

Generated by immunoSEQ multiplex PCR, the TCRdb table keeps only in-frame clones and is missing some. Of about 330,000 clones listed, around 90% are singletons. V lost 1 base, J lost 2 bases, and 7 bases lay in between. Per the germline V gene, CDR1 is SGHTA and CDR2 is FQGNSA. The CDR3 covers 14 residues. The clonotype was recovered from a man aged 25 to 40 who had recovered from COVID-19. Material: PBMCs or T cells enriched from blood (not recorded which). This chain connects TRBV7-2 to TRBJ2-3; no firm D call. CDR3 loop: CASSLVVHTDTQYF. CDR3 coding DNA: TGTGCCAGCAGCTTAGTGGTACACACAGATACGCAGTATTTT.